Sequencing of this TCR beta chain was carried out in a study of cytomegalovirus exposure and HLA in healthy donors. Study in general: A previous analysis identified approximately 120 million unique TCR beta sequences derived from some 200 million T cells.

The PCR ran on 60 Vbeta and 13 Jbeta primers. The assay was immunoSEQ multiplex PCR, and TCRdb's table has in-frame clones only and misses some. The table lists about 140,000 clones, less than 9.5% of them singletons. Every donor was a healthy person donating bone marrow. Study findings and constraints: Most TCR beta V segments were productive about 90% or about 30% of the time in an earlier analysis. Exclusion applied to some V segments, including TRBV6-2 and TRBV6-3, as they were indistinguishable.

This clone has only a few counts. No antigen is known for it. This CDR3 is built from 16 residues. V shed 4 bases, J shed 7 bases, and the junction held 9 bases outside the gene matches. Germline V gene lookup returns CDR1 SGHTA and CDR2 FQGNSA. The V call is TRBV7-2, the J call TRBJ1-4, with 10 bases lining up with TRBD1. The receptor was derived from a male donor in good health and CMV-seronegative. Material: PBMCs. The CDR3 reads CASSSRRTGGGEKLFF. The CDR3, as DNA: TGTGCCAGCAGCTCACGTCGGACAGGGGGGGGTGAAAAACTGTTTTTT.